A selection of T cell receptor beta chains follows, all from one sample in a study of blood T cell repertoires in COVID-19. The method was immunoSEQ multiplex PCR; TCRdb's version includes in-frame clones alone and lacks a portion of them. Among about 14,000 clones listed, about 80% were seen once. Input material: peripheral blood. Receptor source: a man aged 65 to 85 with acute or convalescent COVID-19. The CDR3 runs from the conserved cysteine through the conserved F or W. The D gene is left open where the match is weak. Clone size appears in some rows only: once, few, many, or a class for an expanded clone.

J,D,size,V,DNA,CDR3
TRBJ1-2,TRBD1,once,TRBV7-9,TGTGCCAGCAGCATGGACAGGGGGCGAAATGGCTACACCTTC,CASSMDRGRNGYTF
TRBJ1-2,TRBD1,.,TRBV27,TGTGCCAGCAGGGTAACCGGGACAGCGAAAAACTATGGCTACACCTTC,CASRVTGTAKNYGYTF
TRBJ1-1,.,.,TRBV28,TGTGCCAGCAGTAGGGGGTACGAATTGAACACTGAAGCTTTCTTT,CASSRGYELNTEAFF
TRBJ1-1,.,.,TRBV7-9,TGTGCCAGCAGCTTAGCAGACGCGGGAGCTTTCTTT,CASSLADAGAFF
TRBJ2-7,.,.,TRBV2,TGTGCCGGTATGGGTGACCGGGAGTCGTCCTACGAGCAGTACTTC,CAGMGDRESSYEQYF
TRBJ2-1,.,.,TRBV13,TGTGCCAGCAGCTTAGCTAGTGAGAATGAGCAGTTCTTC,CASSLASENEQFF
TRBJ1-6,.,.,TRBV11-2,TGTGCCAGCAGCTTAGGCGGAGGGAATTCACCCCTCCACTTT,CASSLGGGNSPLHF
TRBJ2-5,.,.,TRBV11-2,TGTGCCAGCAGCTTCCAGGGGCAAGAGACCCAGTACTTC,CASSFQGQETQYF
TRBJ2-1,TRBD1,.,TRBV7-8,TGTGCCAGCAGCTCTTTGGGACAGGGGAGACCTAGCGCCTACAATGAGCAGTTCTTC,CASSSLGQGRPSAYNEQFF
TRBJ1-1,TRBD1,.,TRBV5-1,TGCGCCAGCACCAATACAGGGGCGAACACTGAAGCTTTCTTT,CASTNTGANTEAFF
TRBJ2-1,TRBD2,few,TRBV27,TGTGCCAGCAGTCTCGGGAGGGCCTACAATGAGCAGTTCTTC,CASSLGRAYNEQFF
TRBJ2-3,TRBD2,few,TRBV4-3,TGCGCCAGCAGCCAAGCCGCCCTAGCGGGGGGGAAGGCAGATACGCAGTATTTT,CASSQAALAGGKADTQYF
TRBJ2-1,.,.,TRBV5-6,TGTGCCAGCAGCTTTATAGAGAATGAGCAGTTCTTC,CASSFIENEQFF
TRBJ1-6,.,.,TRBV9,TGTGCCAGCAGCACCGCAAGAGCCCCCCTCCACTTT,CASSTARAPLHF
TRBJ2-5,TRBD2,.,TRBV2,TGTGCCAGCAAGACGCTCGGGGGGGAGACCCAGTACTTC,CASKTLGGETQYF
TRBJ1-6,.,.,TRBV27,TGTGCCAGCAGTTTATCGGGCGTCTCCTATAATTCACCCCTCCACTTT,CASSLSGVSYNSPLHF
TRBJ2-1,TRBD2,.,TRBV11-3,TGTGCCAGCAGTCTAAGCGGACTAGCGGGAGGGTATGAGCAGTTCTTC,CASSLSGLAGGYEQFF
TRBJ2-7,TRBD2,.,TRBV28,TGTGCCAGCAGATCTAGCGGGAGTTTTGTCGAGCAGTACTTC,CASRSSGSFVEQYF
TRBJ2-7,.,.,TRBV7-2,TGTGCCAGCAGCACCAGGGGTTCCTACGAGCAGTACTTC,CASSTRGSYEQYF
TRBJ2-3,TRBD2,.,TRBV6-2/TRBV6-3,TGTGCCAGCAGTTACGTAGCGGGAGCCCCGTTGGATACGCAGTATTTT,CASSYVAGAPLDTQYF
TRBJ1-3,TRBD1,.,TRBV5-1,TGCGCCAGCAGCTTGCCAGGGACAGGACGAAACACCATATATTTT,CASSLPGTGRNTIYF
TRBJ1-5,.,.,TRBV12-5,TGTGCTAGTGGTTTGGTACGAATCCGGTCAAATCAGCCCCAGCATTTT,CASGLVRIRSNQPQHF
TRBJ2-1,.,.,TRBV27,TGTGCCAGCAGCCATGTCGGGGAGCAGTTCTTC,CASSHVGEQFF
TRBJ1-4,TRBD1,.,TRBV28,TGTGCCAGTAAACTCCGGGACAGGAGACTCGGGTCAACTAATGAAAAACTGTTTTTT,CASKLRDRRLGSTNEKLFF
TRBJ1-5,.,.,TRBV12-3/TRBV12-4,TGTGCCAGCAGTAGCGGATTAAGTCAGCCCCAGCATTTT,CASSSGLSQPQHF
TRBJ2-7,.,few,TRBV5-6,TGTGCCAGCAGCCCCCCCCGAGCCTACGAGCAGTACTTC,CASSPPRAYEQYF
TRBJ1-5,TRBD1,.,TRBV6-5,TGTGCCAGCAGTTACGGACAGGGCAATCAGCCCCAGCATTTT,CASSYGQGNQPQHF
TRBJ1-1,.,once,TRBV5-1,TGCGCCAGCAGCTCGGGGGTAAGGGGAAAGAACACTGAAGCTTTCTTT,CASSSGVRGKNTEAFF
TRBJ1-5,.,few,TRBV7-8,TGTGCCAGCAGTTGGAGAAAGTCTCAGCCCCAGCATTTT,CASSWRKSQPQHF
TRBJ1-4,TRBD1,.,TRBV7-9,TGTGCCAGCAGCTCGCCGACAGGGAATAATGAAAAACTGTTTTTT,CASSSPTGNNEKLFF
TRBJ1-2,.,.,TRBV25-1,TGTGCCAGCAGTGGTAAGCGGACCTACGCTAACTATGGCTACACCTTC,CASSGKRTYANYGYTF
TRBJ2-1,TRBD2,.,TRBV7-2,TGTGCCAGCAGCTCATCTCCGGGACTAGCGGGGAATGAGCAGTTCTTC,CASSSSPGLAGNEQFF
TRBJ2-4,.,.,TRBV3-1/TRBV3-2,TGTGCCAGCAGCCAAGAGCGGAACATTCAGTACTTC,CASSQERNIQYF
TRBJ2-7,.,once,TRBV3-1/TRBV3-2,TGTGCCAGCAGCCAAAAGGCAGGATTACCCTACGAGCAGTACTTC,CASSQKAGLPYEQYF
TRBJ2-1,TRBD2,once,TRBV7-9,TGTGCCAGCAGCTTAGTGGGACTAGTCAGGTACAATGAGCAGTTCTTC,CASSLVGLVRYNEQFF
TRBJ2-7,TRBD2,.,TRBV13,TGTGCCAGCAGCCCGACTAGCACCACAAGCGAGCAGTACTTC,CASSPTSTTSEQYF
TRBJ2-3,.,.,TRBV12-2,TGTGCAAGTCGCTCCCCAGGGGAAAGCACAGATACGCAGTATTTT,CASRSPGESTDTQYF
TRBJ2-7,TRBD2,once,TRBV5-5,TGTGCCAGCTCGCAGGAGGCTAGCGGGAGATATAGGTACGAGCAGTACTTC,CASSQEASGRYRYEQYF
TRBJ1-1,.,.,TRBV5-1,TGCGCCAGCAGCTTGGCGGGGGGGAACACTGAAGCTTTCTTT,CASSLAGGNTEAFF
TRBJ1-2,TRBD1,.,TRBV6-5,TGTGCCAGCACTACGACAGGGAATGGCTACACCTTC,CASTTTGNGYTF
TRBJ2-7,.,.,TRBV30,TGTGCCTGGAGCACGCAGGGGGGATACGAGCAGTACTTC,CAWSTQGGYEQYF
TRBJ2-3,TRBD2,.,TRBV6-4,TGTGCCAGCAGTGCCGGGACTAGCAGCACAGATACGCAGTATTTT,CASSAGTSSTDTQYF
TRBJ2-7,.,.,TRBV6-6,TGTGCCAGCAGTACTCTAGGCGAGCAGTACTTC,CASSTLGEQYF
TRBJ1-4,TRBD1,few,TRBV19,TGTGCCAGTAGTATCGGACAGGGGTGGAATAATGAAAAACTGTTTTTT,CASSIGQGWNNEKLFF
TRBJ1-1,TRBD1,.,TRBV19,TGTGCCAGTAGCCCTAAGAGGACAGGGCAAACTGAAGCTTTCTTT,CASSPKRTGQTEAFF
TRBJ2-4,TRBD2,.,TRBV7-2,TGTGCCAGCAGCTTTAGCGGGGTACTAGCCAAAAACATTCAGTACTTC,CASSFSGVLAKNIQYF
TRBJ2-7,.,.,TRBV7-8,TGTGCCAGCAGCTCGAGACAGACAGGCTACGAGCAGTACTTC,CASSSRQTGYEQYF
TRBJ2-1,TRBD2,few,TRBV6-1,TGTGCCAGCAGTGAATGGGCACTAGCGGGAGGGCCCCGGGGAAAAAATGAGCAGTTCTTC,CASSEWALAGGPRGKNEQFF